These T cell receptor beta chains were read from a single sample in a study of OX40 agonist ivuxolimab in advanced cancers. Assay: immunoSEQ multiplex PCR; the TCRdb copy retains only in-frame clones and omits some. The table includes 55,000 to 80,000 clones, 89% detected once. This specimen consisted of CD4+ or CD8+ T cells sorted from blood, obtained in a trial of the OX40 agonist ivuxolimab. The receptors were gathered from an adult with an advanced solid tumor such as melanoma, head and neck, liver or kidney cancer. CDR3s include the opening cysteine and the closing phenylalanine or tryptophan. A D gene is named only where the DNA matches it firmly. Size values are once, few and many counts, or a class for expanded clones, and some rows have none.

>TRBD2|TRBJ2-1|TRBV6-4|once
TGTGCCAGCAGTGAAGAGGGACTAGCGGGAGTATATGAGCAGTTCTTC
CASSEEGLAGVYEQFF
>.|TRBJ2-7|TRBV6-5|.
TGTGCCAGCAGCGGGCAGGGCTCCTACGAGCAGTACTTC
CASSGQGSYEQYF
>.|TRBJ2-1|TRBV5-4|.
TGTGCCAGCAGCAGAGGCAATGAGCAGTTCTTC
CASSRGNEQFF
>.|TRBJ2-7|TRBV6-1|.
TGTGCCAGCAAACGAGGCGAGCAGTACTTC
CASKRGEQYF
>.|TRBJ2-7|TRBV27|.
TGTGCCAGCAGTTTGATCGGAGGTCACGAGCAGTACTTC
CASSLIGGHEQYF
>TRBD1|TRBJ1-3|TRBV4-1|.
TGCGCCAGCAGCCAGGAGGGACAGGGCCACTCTGGAAACACCATATATTTT
CASSQEGQGHSGNTIYF
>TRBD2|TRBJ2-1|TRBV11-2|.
TGTGCCAGCAGCTCTAGCGGGAGCTCCTACAATGAGCAGTTCTTC
CASSSSGSSYNEQFF
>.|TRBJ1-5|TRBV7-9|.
TGTGCCAGCAGCTCGTACCGGGAGTTCAATCAGCCCCAGCATTTT
CASSSYREFNQPQHF
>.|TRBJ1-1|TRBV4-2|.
TGTGCCAGCAGCCAGGATATGGGACAACTGAACACTGAAGCTTTCTTT
CASSQDMGQLNTEAFF
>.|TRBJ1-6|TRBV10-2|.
TGCGCCAGCAGTGATCAGGGCAATTCACCCCTCCACTTT
CASSDQGNSPLHF
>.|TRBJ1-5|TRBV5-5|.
TGTGCCAGCAGCCCTGGGTCGTTATTTAGCAATCAGCCCCAGCATTTT
CASSPGSLFSNQPQHF
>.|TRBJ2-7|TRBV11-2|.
TGTGCCAGCAGCTTAGCGGGCACCTCCTACGAGCAGTACTTC
CASSLAGTSYEQYF
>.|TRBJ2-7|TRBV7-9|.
TGTGCCAGCAGCGGTAGGTCCTACGAGCAGTACTTC
CASSGRSYEQYF
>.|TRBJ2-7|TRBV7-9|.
TGTGCCAGCAGCCTCGACCGCTTGGAGCAGTACTTC
CASSLDRLEQYF
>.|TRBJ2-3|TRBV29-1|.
TGCAGCGGGAGGACTATCACAGATACGCAGTATTTT
CSGRTITDTQYF
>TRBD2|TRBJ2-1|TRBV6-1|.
TGTGCCAGCAGTGACCCTAGCGGGATTATTAGTTTCGATGAGCAGTTCTTC
CASSDPSGIISFDEQFF
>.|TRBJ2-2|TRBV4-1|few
TGCGCCAGCAGCCAAGTAACCGGGGAGCTGTTTTTT
CASSQVTGELFF
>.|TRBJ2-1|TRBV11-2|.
TGTGCCAGCAGCTTAGCAGCGAACCTTTACAATGAGCAGTTCTTC
CASSLAANLYNEQFF
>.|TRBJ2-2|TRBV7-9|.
TGTGCCAGCAGCTTTGGGGGTACCGGGGAGCTGTTTTTT
CASSFGGTGELFF
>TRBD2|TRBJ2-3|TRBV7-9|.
TGTGCCAGCAGGGGACTAGCGGGAGAGATAGATACGCAGTATTTT
CASRGLAGEIDTQYF